This T cell receptor (beta chain) was obtained from a study of control samples from healthy donors and cancer patients. Assay: immunoSEQ multiplex PCR; the TCRdb copy retains only in-frame clones and omits some. The sample has roughly 100,000 clones; 86% are singletons. From germline, CDR1 is LGHNA and CDR2 YNFKEQ. CDR3 length: 17 amino acids. V lost 0 bases to trimming and J lost 7 bases; unmatched junction nucleotides: 14. The count of this clone is one. The sequencing input was blood. V usage is TRBV4-2 and J usage is TRBJ2-5, with TRBD2 identical over 7 bases. This clonotype originated in a woman between 50 and 59 years old in good health. Here the CDR3 DNA reads TGTGCCAGCAGCCAAGATACCAGCGGGGCCAGCCGGGGGACCCAGTACTTC. Protein sequence: CASSQDTSGASRGTQYF.